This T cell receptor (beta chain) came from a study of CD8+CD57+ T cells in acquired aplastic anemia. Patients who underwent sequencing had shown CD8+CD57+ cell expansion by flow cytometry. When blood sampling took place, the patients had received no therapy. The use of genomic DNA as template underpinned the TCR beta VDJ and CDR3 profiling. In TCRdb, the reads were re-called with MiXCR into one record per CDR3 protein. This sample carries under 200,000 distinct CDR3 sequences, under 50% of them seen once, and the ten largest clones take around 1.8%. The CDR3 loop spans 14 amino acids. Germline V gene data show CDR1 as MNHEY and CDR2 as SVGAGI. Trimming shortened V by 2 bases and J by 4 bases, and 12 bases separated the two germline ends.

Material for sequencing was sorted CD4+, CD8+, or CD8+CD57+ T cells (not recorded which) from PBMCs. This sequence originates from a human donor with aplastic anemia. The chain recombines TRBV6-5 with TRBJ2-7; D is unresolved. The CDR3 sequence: CASSYGHSSYEQYF. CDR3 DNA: TGTGCCAGCAGTTACGGTCACTCCTCTTACGAGCAGTACTTC.